A selection of T cell receptor beta chains follows, all from one sample in a study of neurological immune-mediated disorders. A single record per CDR3 protein comes from TCRdb applying MiXCR to the 5' RACE reads. The data show about 18,000 distinct CDR3 sequences, approximately 11% seen once. Sequences were obtained from CD8+ T cells from blood. These receptors were obtained from a woman aged 45-65 years in good health. The CDR3 runs from the conserved cysteine through the conserved F or W.

V gene	CDR3 length	J gene	CDR3 protein
TRBV2	12	TRBJ2-7	CASIVGSYEQYF
TRBV28	15	TRBJ2-3	CASSIGQGARDTQYF
TRBV9	15	TRBJ2-2	CASSATGKNTGELFF
TRBV27	14	TRBJ2-5	CASSSRGGQETQYF
TRBV7-9	15	TRBJ2-7	CASSVPGQGAYEQYF
TRBV5-1	15	TRBJ2-5	CASSLGQGEGETQYF
TRBV7-9	15	TRBJ2-3	CASSLAGGPTDTQYF
TRBV6-5	16	TRBJ1-4	CASRLSPGGSGEKLFF
TRBV20-1	14	TRBJ2-3	CSQSASGPTDTQYF
TRBV7-9	14	TRBJ2-7	CASSLGGQGYEQYF
TRBV20-1	18	TRBJ2-7	CSARDRREVGGRVYEQYF
TRBV27	16	TRBJ1-1	CASSLYRAGGGPEAFF
TRBV12-3/TRBV12-4	14	TRBJ2-1	CASSLLLAPNEQFF
TRBV20-1	13	TRBJ1-5	CSAMGRENQPQHF
TRBV20-1	16	TRBJ1-1	CSARDFLLPVNTEAFF
TRBV19	18	TRBJ1-5	CASYPGSYGAYSNQPQHF
TRBV7-9	17	TRBJ2-1	CASSTGPPGSSYNEQFF
TRBV5-1	15	TRBJ2-7	CASSTGDRGNYEQYF
TRBV20-1	16	TRBJ2-7	CSARGTGERSSYEQYF
TRBV28	15	TRBJ2-4	CASSDGATVKNIQYF
TRBV18	15	TRBJ1-5	CASTNTGVDNQPQHF
TRBV7-9	12	TRBJ2-1	CASVGPRGEQFF
TRBV28	14	TRBJ2-7	CASSPGAGSYEQYF
TRBV24-1	15	TRBJ2-2	CATSGVGRTSGELFF
TRBV5-5	13	TRBJ2-7	CASSWREGYEQYF
TRBV5-1	14	TRBJ2-3	CASSTGGSTDTQYF
TRBV20-1	15	TRBJ2-7	CSATETSGSGYEQYF
TRBV27	11	TRBJ1-3	CASFSGNTIYF
TRBV5-1	14	TRBJ1-1	CASSLEQPNTEAFF
TRBV7-9	12	TRBJ1-1	CASSPGFEEAFF
TRBV4-1	17	TRBJ2-7	CASSPSTGTGATNEQYF
TRBV6-5	15	TRBJ2-1	CASSYGAGGPDEQFF
TRBV5-1	17	TRBJ1-6	CASSSGGRSSYNSPLHF
TRBV27	13	TRBJ1-2	CASSLMGNYGYTF
TRBV27	15	TRBJ2-7	CASTYRTGSSYEQYF
TRBV7-9	14	TRBJ2-1	CASSLVSSYNEQFF
TRBV29-1	11	TRBJ1-2	CSVRGTDGYTF
TRBV5-6	12	TRBJ2-7	CASRDGQFEQYF
TRBV27	13	TRBJ2-7	CASSPVGPYEQYF
TRBV20-1	13	TRBJ1-4	CSAIDRPLEKLFF
TRBV27	14	TRBJ1-4	CASSPRGRAEKLFF
TRBV20-1	14	TRBJ2-7	CSGIPFTRSYEQYF